This T cell receptor beta chain was documented in a study of shared clonotypes between healthy human individuals. CD45RA+ naive and CD45RA-negative memory subsets were separated from CD4+ cells. TCRdb keeps only in-frame clones here, not all; method: immunoSEQ multiplex PCR. The table shows roughly 2,300,000 clones, with about nine tenths occurring only once. The CDR3 is made up of 17 amino acids. Germline CDR1 KGHSH, CDR2 LQKENI. Trimming at V came to 5 bases and at J to 7 bases, leaving 14 bases not matched to a gene. The receptor's source is a young man in good health. Some clones in this sample may be carry-over from other donors' samples. The chain joins TRBV18 to TRBJ2-1, with 10 positions matching TRBD2. The specimen sequenced was naive CD4+ T cells from PBMCs. Indicated subset: CD45RA+ positively selected. DNA of the CDR3: TGTGCCAGCTCAAAGGGACTAGCGTTCCCGGCACAGAATGAGCAGTTCTTC. It encodes CASSKGLAFPAQNEQFF.